These 9 T cell receptor beta chains came from one sample sequenced in a study of T cells in Graves' hyperthyroidism and ophthalmopathy. The source material, RNA transcripts, was used to amplify TCR beta CDR3 regions. RT-PCR in the first round (using the HTBI primer set) targeted the TCR CDR3. TCRdb called the multiplex PCR reads again in MiXCR, with one record for every CDR3 protein. The sample records approximately 500,000 distinct CDR3 sequences, 40% to 55% being singletons. The sequenced sample consisted of peripheral blood or thyroid tissue (not recorded which). Source of these receptors: a woman aged 18-29 years with Graves' hyperthyroidism.

The table lists this clonotype with many counts. The chain joins TRBV19 to TRBJ1-1; D is uncertain. The V and J ends lost 5 bases and 10 bases respectively, with 14 bases between them. Germline lookup yields CDR1 LNHDA and CDR2 SQIVND (reference sequence). CDR3 length equals 12 residues. CDR3 amino acids: CASSESADGAFF. CDR3 sequence (DNA): TGTGCCAGTAGTGAAAGCGCGGACGGAGCTTTCTTT. Full variable domain (rest looked up from reference TRBV19 and TRBJ1-1): DGGITQSPKYLFRKEGQNVTLSCEQNLNHDAMYWYRQDPGQGLRLIYYSQIVNDFQKGDIAEGYSVSREKKESFPLTVTSAQKNPTAFYLCASSESADGAFFGQGTRLTVV.

The CDR3 sequence is CASSPGERTEAFF. CDR3 coding DNA: TGTGCCAGCTCTCCAGGGGAGCGGACTGAAGCTTTCTTT. This chain connects TRBV18 to TRBJ1-1; D might be TRBD1 (6 bases). V was clipped by 6 bases and J by 5 bases, with 13 bases between them. The germline gives CDR1 KGHSH, CDR2 LQKENI. The CDR3 has 13 amino acids. The full variable domain, its missing parts supplied by reference TRBV18 and TRBJ1-1, is NAGVMQNPRHLVRRRGQEARLRCSPMKGHSHVYWYRQLPEEGLKFMVYLQKENIIDESGMPKERFSAEFPKEGPSILRIQQVVRGDSAAYFCASSPGERTEAFFGQGTRLTVV.

There are a few counts of this clonotype. The chain recombines TRBV6-4 with TRBJ2-7, with D unresolved. This CDR3 contains 17 residues. The ends were cut back, 3 bases at V and 2 bases at J, with 20 bases in the middle. CDR1 is MRHNA, CDR2 SNTAGT, per germline. The CDR3 nucleotides are TGTGCCAGCAGTGAAGTTAGTGGGTTCAAAACTACCTACGAGCAGTACTTC. Translation: CASSEVSGFKTTYEQYF.

V is TRBV7-2 and J is TRBJ2-7, with D possibly matching TRBD1 (5 bases). Germline CDR1 reads SGHTA; CDR2 reads FQGNSA. The CDR3 length is 16 residues. The V end lost 4 bases, the J end lost 6 bases, and 22 bases lay between the germline ends. The CDR3 spells CASSSGRRITSSEQYF. In DNA form, the CDR3 reads TGTGCCAGCAGCTCAGGGCGACGAATAACCAGCTCCGAGCAGTACTTC.

This rearrangement joins TRBV7-9 to TRBJ1-2; D is possibly TRBD1 (6 bases). The V and J ends lost 5 bases and 6 bases respectively, with 22 bases between them. CDR1 SEHNR and CDR2 FQNEAQ come from the germline V gene (reference sequence). This CDR3 comprises 16 residues. In DNA form, the CDR3 reads TGTGCCAGCAGCGTCGGACAGTCTCATGTGAGGGATGGCTACACCTTC. This translates into CASSVGQSHVRDGYTF.

The sample holds a few counts of this clonotype. The junction shows a germline mismatch at one end, possibly a read error. The chain uses TRBV2 and TRBJ1-5; no firm D call. The CDR3 is made up of 8 amino acids. Germline V gives CDR1 SNHLY, CDR2 FYNNEI. The CDR3 DNA is TGTGCCAGCAAGCCTCAGCATTTT. Translation gives CASKPQHF.

The chain has TRBV6-6 and TRBJ2-5; 13 bases are a match to TRBD2. The J call may be faulty, since TRBJ2-1 better matches the DNA end. The CDR3 extends over 17 amino acids. The V gene's germline CDR1 is MNHNY and CDR2 SVGAGI (reference sequence). The CDR3 loop reads CASISRTSGGPYNEQFF. CDR3 coding DNA: TGTGCCAGCATCTCAAGGACTAGCGGGGGCCCCTACAATGAGCAGTTCTTC.

This chain connects TRBV29-1 to TRBJ1-1; 8 bases are shared with TRBD1. This CDR3 contains 14 residues. Germline loops: CDR1 SQVTM, CDR2 ANQGSEA. V lost 7 bases, J lost 5 bases, and 12 bases stayed unmatched. For the CDR3, the DNA is TGCAGCGCCTCAGACGGAGACAGGGGAACTGAAGCTTTCTTT. Its protein is CSASDGDRGTEAFF.

The count of this clonotype is one. A much larger clone lies a single base off, so this may be a read error. Here the CDR3 DNA reads TGCGCCAGCAGCTTGGAAACCACCGGGGATCTGTTTTTT. Its protein is CASSLETTGDLFF. The V and J genes are TRBV5-1 and TRBJ2-2; the D gene is possibly TRBD2 (5 bases). This CDR3 spans 13 amino acids. Germline assignment: CDR1 SGHRS and CDR2 YFSETQ. Filled out from reference TRBV5-1 and TRBJ2-2, the complete variable domain reads KAGVTQTPRYLIKTRGQQVTLSCSPISGHRSVSWYQQTPGQGLQFLFEYFSETQRNKGNFPGRFSGRQFSNSRSEMNVSTLELGDSALYLCASSLETTGDLFFGEGSRLTVL.